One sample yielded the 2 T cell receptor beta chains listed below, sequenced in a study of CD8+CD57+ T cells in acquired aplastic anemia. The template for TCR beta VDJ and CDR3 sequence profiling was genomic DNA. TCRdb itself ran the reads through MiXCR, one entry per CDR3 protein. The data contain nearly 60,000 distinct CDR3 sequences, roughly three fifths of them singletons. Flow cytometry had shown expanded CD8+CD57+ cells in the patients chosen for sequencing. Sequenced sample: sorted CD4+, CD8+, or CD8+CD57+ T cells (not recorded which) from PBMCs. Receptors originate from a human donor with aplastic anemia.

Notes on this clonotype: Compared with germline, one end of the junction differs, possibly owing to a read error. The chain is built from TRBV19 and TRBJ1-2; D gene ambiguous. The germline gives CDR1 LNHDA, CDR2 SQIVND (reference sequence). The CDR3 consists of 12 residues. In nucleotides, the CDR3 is TGTGCCAGTATGGGATCGCGACATGGCTACATCTTC. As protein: CASMGSRHGYIF.

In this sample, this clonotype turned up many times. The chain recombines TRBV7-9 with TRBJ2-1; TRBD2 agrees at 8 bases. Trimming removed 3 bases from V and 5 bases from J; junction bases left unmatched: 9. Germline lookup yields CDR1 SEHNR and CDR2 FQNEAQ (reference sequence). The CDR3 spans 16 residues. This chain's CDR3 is CASSFPSGGLNNEQFF. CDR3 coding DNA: TGTGCCAGCAGCTTTCCAAGCGGGGGCCTAAACAATGAGCAGTTCTTC.